The rows below give T cell receptor beta chains drawn from one sample of a study of OX40 agonist ivuxolimab in advanced cancers. Here immunoSEQ multiplex PCR was the method, and the copy in TCRdb shows in-frame clones only, minus some. The sample has about 79,000 clones; about 90% are singletons. The sequencing here drew on CD4+ or CD8+ T cells sorted from blood, taken in a trial of the OX40 agonist ivuxolimab. These receptors all stem from an adult with an advanced solid tumor such as melanoma, head and neck, liver or kidney cancer. The CDR3 runs from the conserved cysteine through the conserved F or W. A D gene is named only where the DNA matches it firmly. Some rows have no size entry. The others give once, few or many, or a class for an expanded clone.

.	TRBV7-8	.	TRBJ1-2	13	CASSLGQDYGYTF	TGTGCCAGCAGCTTAGGACAGGACTATGGCTACACCTTC
.	TRBV6-5	.	TRBJ2-1	14	CASSLGGPYNEQFF	TGTGCCAGCAGTTTGGGGGGCCCCTACAATGAGCAGTTCTTC
TRBD2	TRBV9	.	TRBJ2-7	15	CASSVGVSGGYEQYF	TGTGCCAGCAGCGTAGGCGTTAGCGGGGGATACGAGCAGTACTTC
TRBD1	TRBV23-1	.	TRBJ2-7	14	CASPPRDRVYEQYF	TGCGCCAGCCCTCCCCGGGACAGGGTTTACGAGCAGTACTTC
.	TRBV4-1	.	TRBJ2-2	18	CASSQDPQVLGNTGELFF	TGCGCCAGCAGCCAAGACCCACAGGTCCTTGGGAACACCGGGGAGCTGTTTTTT
TRBD1	TRBV19	.	TRBJ1-2	15	CASTKQGALYYGYTF	TGTGCCAGTACCAAACAGGGGGCACTTTACTATGGCTACACCTTC
TRBD2	TRBV7-6	.	TRBJ2-1	17	CASSSSGGPDVYNEQFF	TGTGCCAGCAGCTCTAGCGGGGGCCCCGACGTCTACAATGAGCAGTTCTTC
.	TRBV7-6	.	TRBJ2-3	15	CASSLAGGSTDTQYF	TGTGCCAGCAGCTTAGCGGGGGGTAGCACAGATACGCAGTATTTT
.	TRBV2	once	TRBJ1-2	9	CATLGGYTF	TGTGCCACCCTGGGAGGCTACACCTTC
TRBD1	TRBV12-5	.	TRBJ2-1	13	CASGPTGFNEQFF	TGTGCTAGTGGACCGACAGGGTTCAATGAGCAGTTCTTC